Described below is a single T cell receptor beta chain sequence and its context. The antigen is unknown. This CDR3 has 16 residues. V dropped 4 bases and J dropped 5 bases, with 18 bases sitting between them. The germline CDR1 and CDR2 sequences are SGHRS and YFSETQ. Constant-segment primers served in 5'RACE that generated TCR alpha and TCR beta cDNA libraries bearing sample barcodes and UMIs. One entry per CDR3 protein, called by TCRdb with MiXCR from the 5' RACE reads. Found here are 430,000 or so distinct CDR3 sequences, nearly 25% of them singletons; the top ten hold around 13%. The data stem from a study of T-cell memory formation after mild COVID-19. Overall study findings and caveats: Day 15 to 85 contractors were CD4/CD8 balanced; later expanders leaned CD4+. Those CD4+ clones that contracted were mainly in CM and EM (CD8+ ones in EMRA).

The sequence was collected from an adult woman who had mild COVID-19 (a few samples of this study predate the infection). Cell type and time point are not known. The specimen was PBMCs or a T cell subset sorted from them (not recorded which). This chain connects TRBV5-1 to TRBJ2-2, with D tentatively TRBD1 (6 bases). The chain's CDR3 is CASSNTTSTGTGELFF. CDR3 DNA: TGCGCCAGCAGCAACACTACATCCACAGGGACCGGGGAGCTGTTTTTT. Drawing the rest from reference TRBV5-1 and TRBJ2-2, the complete variable domain is KAGVTQTPRYLIKTRGQQVTLSCSPISGHRSVSWYQQTPGQGLQFLFEYFSETQRNKGNFPGRFSGRQFSNSRSEMNVSTLELGDSALYLCASSNTTSTGTGELFFGEGSRLTVL.